A selection of T cell receptor beta chains follows, all from one sample in a study of blood T cell repertoires in COVID-19. Libraries were prepared by immunoSEQ multiplex PCR; TCRdb keeps only in-frame clonotypes and omits some of them. This table has approximately 170,000 clones, roughly nine tenths appearing once. Material: peripheral blood. Receptors were obtained from a man aged 18 to 29 who had recovered from COVID-19. The CDR3 runs from the conserved cysteine through the conserved F or W. Fields, in order: clone size, D gene, J gene, V gene, CDR3 DNA, CDR3 protein. A D gene is named only where the DNA matches it firmly. Some rows have no size entry. The others give once, few or many, or a class for an expanded clone.

>NA|TRBD2|TRBJ2-7|TRBV9
TGTGCCAGCAGCATTCTAGCGGGAGAGGGCGAGCAGTACTTC
CASSILAGEGEQYF
>NA|TRBD2|TRBJ2-1|TRBV3-1/TRBV3-2
TGTGCCAGCAGCCTTAGCGGGAGGGGTGAGCAGTTCTTC
CASSLSGRGEQFF
>NA|NA|TRBJ1-1|TRBV7-9
TGTGCCAGCAGCCCCTGGACGGGGACTGAAGCTTTCTTT
CASSPWTGTEAFF
>NA|NA|TRBJ2-1|TRBV18
TGTGCCAGCTCACCACCATCGAGCTCCTACAATGAGCAGTTCTTC
CASSPPSSSYNEQFF
>NA|NA|TRBJ1-2|TRBV12-3/TRBV12-4
TGTGCCAGCAGTTTTCGGTCGGACTATGGCTACACCTTC
CASSFRSDYGYTF
>NA|TRBD2|TRBJ2-2|TRBV7-2
TGTGCCAGCAGCTCCAGGACTAGCGGGAGGCCCGGGGAGCTGTTTTTT
CASSSRTSGRPGELFF
>NA|NA|TRBJ1-5|TRBV6-5
TGTGCCAGCAGCAAAGGAGGGAATAGCAATCAGCCCCAGCATTTT
CASSKGGNSNQPQHF
>NA|TRBD2|TRBJ2-3|TRBV6-5
TGTGCCAGCAGTTGGCTAGCGGGAGGCACAGATACGCAGTATTTT
CASSWLAGGTDTQYF
>NA|TRBD1|TRBJ1-2|TRBV3-1/TRBV3-2
TGTGCCAGCGGTTCGACAGGGGACTATGGCTACACCTTC
CASGSTGDYGYTF
>once|NA|TRBJ1-5|TRBV19
TGTGCCAGTAGTATTTCTACGTCGGGACTGAGCAATCAGCCCCAGCATTTT
CASSISTSGLSNQPQHF
>once|NA|TRBJ2-6|TRBV3-1/TRBV3-2
TGTGCCAGCAGCCCAAAACAGTCTCCTGGTGGGGCCAACGTCCTGACTTTC
CASSPKQSPGGANVLTF
>NA|TRBD1|TRBJ2-3|TRBV28
TGTGCCAGCAGTGCGACAGGGGGCACAGATACGCAGTATTTT
CASSATGGTDTQYF
>NA|NA|TRBJ2-1|TRBV11-2
TGTGCCAGCAGCCCCTTTTCGGGAGAGCAGTTCTTC
CASSPFSGEQFF
>NA|TRBD1|TRBJ2-5|TRBV28
TGTGCCAGCAGTTCCTCCGGGACAGCTAAGGTCGGGACCCAGTACTTC
CASSSSGTAKVGTQYF